Listed below are T cell receptor beta chains from one sample, sequenced in a study of cytomegalovirus exposure and HLA in healthy donors. The method was immunoSEQ multiplex PCR; TCRdb's version includes in-frame clones alone and lacks a portion of them. The sample has 180,000 or so clones, roughly 85% seen once. The sequencing input was PBMCs. These receptors were taken from a man younger than 35 in good health and CMV-seropositive. Both conserved end residues are part of each CDR3. D genes are given only for firm matches. A clone size is listed for some rows: how often the clone was seen (once, few, many), or a class if it is expanded.

len: 15
j_gene: TRBJ2-7
v_gene: TRBV9
abundance: once
d_gene: .
CDR3aa: CASSVSEGTQYEQYF
CDR3nt: TGTGCCAGCAGCGTCTCGGAGGGGACCCAATACGAGCAGTACTTC

len: 13
j_gene: TRBJ1-4
v_gene: TRBV6-1
abundance: .
d_gene: .
CDR3aa: CASSLVAGEKLFF
CDR3nt: TGTGCCAGCAGTCTTGTGGCGGGTGAAAAACTGTTTTTT

len: 13
j_gene: TRBJ2-2
v_gene: TRBV12-5
abundance: .
d_gene: .
CDR3aa: CASGVGLSGELFF
CDR3nt: TGTGCTAGTGGTGTGGGACTTTCCGGGGAGCTGTTTTTT

len: 14
j_gene: TRBJ2-7
v_gene: TRBV6-5
abundance: .
d_gene: .
CDR3aa: CASSYVPGIYEQYF
CDR3nt: TGTGCCAGCAGTTACGTTCCGGGAATCTACGAGCAGTACTTC

len: 16
j_gene: TRBJ2-7
v_gene: TRBV5-6
abundance: .
d_gene: TRBD1
CDR3aa: CASSLIVRQGAYEQYF
CDR3nt: TGTGCCAGCAGCTTAATCGTAAGACAGGGGGCCTACGAGCAGTACTTC

len: 18
j_gene: TRBJ2-2
v_gene: TRBV5-4
abundance: .
d_gene: TRBD2
CDR3aa: CASSLATSGGPLTGELFF
CDR3nt: TGTGCCAGCAGCTTGGCGACTAGCGGGGGTCCCCTAACCGGGGAGCTGTTTTTT

len: 18
j_gene: TRBJ2-3
v_gene: TRBV7-2
abundance: .
d_gene: TRBD2
CDR3aa: CASSPRGRGGLLTDTQYF
CDR3nt: TGTGCCAGCAGCCCCCGGGGGCGGGGGGGCCTTTTAACAGATACGCAGTATTTT

len: 14
j_gene: TRBJ2-7
v_gene: TRBV7-2
abundance: .
d_gene: .
CDR3aa: CASSLEGLVYEQYF
CDR3nt: TGTGCCAGCAGCTTAGAGGGGCTGGTCTACGAGCAGTACTTC

len: 15
j_gene: TRBJ1-1
v_gene: TRBV5-8
abundance: .
d_gene: .
CDR3aa: CASSAGQLRSTEAFF
CDR3nt: TGTGCCAGCAGCGCCGGACAGCTCCGAAGCACTGAAGCTTTCTTT

len: 16
j_gene: TRBJ2-3
v_gene: TRBV7-7
abundance: .
d_gene: TRBD2
CDR3aa: CASSDGLAGRTDTQYF
CDR3nt: TGTGCTAGCAGCGACGGACTAGCGGGGCGTACAGATACGCAGTATTTT

len: 13
j_gene: TRBJ2-3
v_gene: TRBV15
abundance: .
d_gene: .
CDR3aa: CATSSRVTDTQYF
CDR3nt: TGTGCCACCAGCAGCAGGGTTACAGATACGCAGTATTTT

len: 18
j_gene: TRBJ2-2
v_gene: TRBV2
abundance: .
d_gene: TRBD1
CDR3aa: CASSVPGQGRYNTGELFF
CDR3nt: TGTGCCAGCAGTGTCCCGGGACAGGGGAGATACAACACCGGGGAGCTGTTTTTT

len: 15
j_gene: TRBJ2-1
v_gene: TRBV27
abundance: .
d_gene: TRBD1
CDR3aa: CASSLIGQGYNEQFF
CDR3nt: TGTGCCAGCAGTTTAATTGGACAGGGGTACAATGAGCAGTTCTTC

len: 13
j_gene: TRBJ1-1
v_gene: TRBV21-1
abundance: .
d_gene: .
CDR3aa: CAGPGQLNTEAFF
CDR3nt: TGTGCCGGACCGGGACAATTGAACACTGAAGCTTTCTTT

len: 11
j_gene: TRBJ2-1
v_gene: TRBV6-4
abundance: once
d_gene: .
CDR3aa: CASSRGNEQFF
CDR3nt: TGTGCCAGCAGCAGGGGTAATGAGCAGTTCTTC

len: 14
j_gene: TRBJ2-7
v_gene: TRBV7-2
abundance: once
d_gene: .
CDR3aa: CASSLTGPPYEQYF
CDR3nt: TGTGCCAGCAGCTTGACAGGCCCACCCTACGAGCAGTACTTC

len: 13
j_gene: TRBJ1-4
v_gene: TRBV6-1
abundance: .
d_gene: .
CDR3aa: CASNRLFNEKLFF
CDR3nt: TGTGCCAGCAACAGGCTCTTTAATGAAAAACTGTTTTTT

len: 15
j_gene: TRBJ2-7
v_gene: TRBV7-9
abundance: .
d_gene: .
CDR3aa: CASSWPTRATYEQYF
CDR3nt: TGTGCCAGCAGCTGGCCCACTAGAGCCACCTACGAGCAGTACTTC

len: 16
j_gene: TRBJ1-1
v_gene: TRBV18
abundance: once
d_gene: TRBD1
CDR3aa: CASSPRGQAMNTEAFF
CDR3nt: TGTGCCAGCTCACCCAGGGGGCAAGCCATGAACACTGAAGCTTTCTTT

len: 15
j_gene: TRBJ2-1
v_gene: TRBV7-9
abundance: few
d_gene: .
CDR3aa: CASSLPGWRDQSRFF
CDR3nt: TGTGCCAGCAGCTTACCAGGATGGAGGGACCAGAGTCGGTTCTTC

len: 15
j_gene: TRBJ1-2
v_gene: TRBV6-5
abundance: .
d_gene: .
CDR3aa: CASSYSIVGRVGYTF
CDR3nt: TGTGCCAGCAGTTACTCGATCGTGGGGCGCGTCGGCTACACCTTC

len: 16
j_gene: TRBJ1-6
v_gene: TRBV7-9
abundance: .
d_gene: .
CDR3aa: CSSSLDSGPNNSPLHF
CDR3nt: TGTTCCAGCAGCTTAGACAGCGGACCAAATAATTCACCCCTCCACTTT

len: 12
j_gene: TRBJ2-7
v_gene: TRBV19
abundance: .
d_gene: .
CDR3aa: CASSGPDYEQYF
CDR3nt: TGTGCCAGTAGTGGGCCCGACTACGAGCAGTACTTC

len: 15
j_gene: TRBJ2-3
v_gene: TRBV15
abundance: once
d_gene: .
CDR3aa: CATHREGARTDTQYF
CDR3nt: TGTGCCACCCACAGGGAAGGGGCTCGCACAGATACGCAGTATTTT

len: 17
j_gene: TRBJ2-3
v_gene: TRBV5-4
abundance: .
d_gene: TRBD2
CDR3aa: CASRPGGLAGAADTQYF
CDR3nt: TGTGCCAGCAGACCGGGGGGACTAGCGGGGGCAGCAGATACGCAGTATTTT

len: 15
j_gene: TRBJ1-1
v_gene: TRBV11-2
abundance: .
d_gene: .
CDR3aa: CASSGLRGANTEAFF
CDR3nt: TGTGCCAGCAGCGGACTCAGGGGTGCGAACACTGAAGCTTTCTTT

len: 14
j_gene: TRBJ2-5
v_gene: TRBV5-1
abundance: .
d_gene: TRBD2
CDR3aa: CASSYTGGEETQYF
CDR3nt: TGCGCCAGCAGCTACACCGGGGGGGAAGAGACCCAGTACTTC

len: 15
j_gene: TRBJ2-3
v_gene: TRBV7-2
abundance: .
d_gene: .
CDR3aa: CASTLAGRGTDTQYF
CDR3nt: TGTGCCAGCACTCTTGCGGGTAGGGGCACAGATACGCAGTATTTT

len: 14
j_gene: TRBJ1-5
v_gene: TRBV5-1
abundance: .
d_gene: .
CDR3aa: CASSAEGPNQPQHF
CDR3nt: TGCGCCAGCAGCGCAGAGGGTCCCAATCAGCCCCAGCATTTT

len: 14
j_gene: TRBJ2-5
v_gene: TRBV7-9
abundance: .
d_gene: .
CDR3aa: CASSLMGAGETQYF
CDR3nt: TGTGCCAGCAGCTTGATGGGGGCCGGTGAGACCCAGTACTTC

len: 14
j_gene: TRBJ2-2
v_gene: TRBV7-6
abundance: .
d_gene: .
CDR3aa: CASSSDFNTGELFF
CDR3nt: TGTGCCAGCAGTTCAGACTTCAACACCGGGGAGCTGTTTTTT

len: 15
j_gene: TRBJ2-2
v_gene: TRBV6-1
abundance: .
d_gene: .
CDR3aa: CASSVRGFGTGELFF
CDR3nt: TGTGCCAGCAGTGTTAGGGGCTTTGGCACCGGGGAGCTGTTTTTT

len: 16
j_gene: TRBJ2-5
v_gene: TRBV5-6
abundance: once
d_gene: TRBD1
CDR3aa: CASSPDRGQKQETQYF
CDR3nt: TGTGCCAGCAGCCCAGACAGGGGGCAGAAACAAGAGACCCAGTACTTC

len: 13
j_gene: TRBJ1-3
v_gene: TRBV10-2
abundance: .
d_gene: TRBD1
CDR3aa: CASGTGSGNTIYF
CDR3nt: TGCGCCAGCGGGACAGGCTCTGGAAACACCATATATTTT

len: 16
j_gene: TRBJ2-3
v_gene: TRBV29-1
abundance: .
d_gene: TRBD2
CDR3aa: CSARAGTSGNTDTQYF
CDR3nt: TGCAGCGCCCGAGCCGGGACTAGCGGGAACACAGATACGCAGTATTTT

len: 16
j_gene: TRBJ2-3
v_gene: TRBV11-2
abundance: .
d_gene: TRBD1
CDR3aa: CASSLMGQGASDTQYF
CDR3nt: TGTGCCAGCAGCTTAATGGGGCAGGGGGCCTCGGATACGCAGTATTTT

len: 11
j_gene: TRBJ1-2
v_gene: TRBV5-5
abundance: .
d_gene: .
CDR3aa: CASSLAQGYTF
CDR3nt: TGTGCCAGCAGCTTGGCACAGGGCTACACCTTC

len: 14
j_gene: TRBJ1-5
v_gene: TRBV7-2
abundance: .
d_gene: .
CDR3aa: CASSPSGGNQPQHF
CDR3nt: TGTGCCAGCAGCCCCTCAGGGGGCAATCAGCCCCAGCATTTT

len: 15
j_gene: TRBJ1-4
v_gene: TRBV7-9
abundance: .
d_gene: TRBD1
CDR3aa: CASSPPGGTNEKLFF
CDR3nt: TGTGCCAGCAGTCCCCCAGGGGGCACTAATGAAAAACTGTTTTTT

len: 17
j_gene: TRBJ1-6
v_gene: TRBV7-9
abundance: .
d_gene: TRBD1
CDR3aa: CSSSTTGTGVPNSPLHF
CDR3nt: TGTTCCAGCAGCACTACCGGGACAGGGGTCCCTAATTCACCCCTCCACTTT

len: 16
j_gene: TRBJ2-3
v_gene: TRBV11-2
abundance: few
d_gene: TRBD2
CDR3aa: CASSSYTSGAIDTQYF
CDR3nt: TGTGCCAGCAGCTCGTATACTAGCGGGGCCATAGATACGCAGTATTTT

len: 15
j_gene: TRBJ2-7
v_gene: TRBV7-9
abundance: .
d_gene: TRBD1
CDR3aa: CASTIIPGGAYEQYF
CDR3nt: TGTGCCAGCACCATAATCCCAGGGGGAGCCTACGAGCAGTACTTC